This T cell receptor (beta chain) was retrieved from a study of T cell clonality in common variable immunodeficiency. Overall study results and limits: In common variable immunodeficiency, TCR beta chains reportedly carried fewer deletions and N-nucleotide insertions. Patient heterogeneity in the CVID cohort limited correlations between repertoire features and clinical complications. Compared with controls, CVID subjects had fewer shared TCRbeta clones.

This CDR3 has 15 amino acids. Trimming shortened V by 6 bases and J by 2 bases, and 16 bases separated the two germline ends. Details on this clone: Its antigen remains unknown. The read terminates 3 residues ahead of where the CDR3 ends, so the germline J gene completes it.

Data came from immunoSEQ multiplex PCR; TCRdb stores just in-frame clones and leaves some out. The repertoire shows about 3,000 clones, none seen only once; the top ten take around a quarter. The chain joins TRBV23-1 to TRBJ1-1; tentative D call: TRBD1 (6 bases). TRBV23-1 is an ORF, with its function uncertain. Sequenced: peripheral blood mononuclear cells. The TCR comes from a human donor with common variable immunodeficiency. The CDR3 bases that were read are TGCGCCAGCAGCAGACCCCAGGGGAAAAACACTGAA. Its protein product is CASSRPQGKNTE. The full CDR3 reads CASSRPQGKNTEAFF.